This passage covers 12 T cell receptor beta chains from one sample sequenced in a study of blood T cell repertoires in COVID-19. Profiled with immunoSEQ multiplex PCR; TCRdb holds only in-frame clones, not every one. The sample yields fewer than 450,000 clones, about 90% seen once. The specimen was PBMCs or T cells enriched from blood (not recorded which). The receptors here all came from a woman aged 25-40 years who had recovered from COVID-19.

This chain uses TRBV30 with TRBJ1-2; TRBD1 agrees at 7 bases. The trim removed 4 bases at V and 4 bases at J, leaving 12 bases unmatched. The CDR3 consists of 15 residues. Germline-derived CDR1 and CDR2 are GTSNPN and SVGIG (reference sequence). CDR3 coding DNA: TGTGCCTGGACCTCAGGGACAGCACCCTCCTATGGCTACACCTTC. It yields the protein CAWTSGTAPSYGYTF.

This clone was observed a single time. The J gene is TRBJ2-5, the V gene TRBV24-1; D is ambiguous. V lost 3 bases and J 5 bases, leaving 12 bases between the germline ends. Germline CDR1 is KGHDR and CDR2 is SFDVKD. This CDR3 spans 14 amino acids. The CDR3 DNA reads TGTGCCACCAGTGATGACGACTGGTTGGAGACCCAGTACTTC. This gives the protein CATSDDDWLETQYF.

The V gene is TRBV11-2, the J gene TRBJ2-1, with 7 bases identical to TRBD2. The J segment lost 3 bases and the V segment lost 3 bases, leaving 5 bases of the junction unmatched. Germline V gene lookup returns CDR1 SGHAT and CDR2 FQNNGV. CDR3 length: 15 residues. The chain's CDR3 is CASSFSWEGYNEQFF. The CDR3 region has the DNA TGTGCCAGCAGCTTCAGCTGGGAGGGCTACAATGAGCAGTTCTTC.

The chain carries TRBV18 and TRBJ2-1, with 9 bases identical to TRBD1. Trimming removed 6 bases from V and 8 bases from J; junction bases left unmatched: 17. CDR1 and CDR2 from the germline V gene are KGHSH and LQKENI. There are 17 residues in the CDR3. The CDR3 reads CASSGTGSPASIDEQFF. For the CDR3, the DNA is TGTGCCAGCTCCGGGACAGGGAGTCCGGCTTCGATCGATGAGCAGTTCTTC.

V usage is TRBV12-3 or TRBV12-4 and J usage is TRBJ1-1; 10 bases agree with TRBD1. The CDR3 spans 12 residues. Trimming took 10 bases from V and 4 from J; bases not matched to a gene: 3. The CDR3 region has the DNA TGTGCCACCCGGACAGGGGGCACTGAAGCTTTCTTT. Protein product: CATRTGGTEAFF.

The chain combines TRBV28 with TRBJ1-5; 7 nucleotides agree with TRBD1. Germline CDR1 reads MDHEN; CDR2 reads SYDVKM. Unmatched junction bases numbered 7, after V lost 6 bases and J lost 5 bases. The CDR3 has 14 amino acids. The CDR3 loop is CASRAGQSHQPQHF. The CDR3 nucleotides read TGTGCCAGCAGGGCGGGACAGTCCCATCAGCCCCAGCATTTT.

The chain combines TRBV28 with TRBJ2-7, with TRBD1 identical over 9 bases. The V gene's germline CDR1 is MDHEN and CDR2 SYDVKM. The length of the CDR3 is 15 residues. V shed 2 bases, J shed 3 bases, and the junction held 5 bases outside the gene matches. CDR3 region: CASSLNGQGNYEQYF. The DNA of the CDR3 is TGTGCCAGCAGTTTAAATGGACAGGGGAACTACGAGCAGTACTTC. The full variable domain, rest sourced from reference TRBV28 and TRBJ2-7, is DVKVTQSSRYLVKRTGEKVFLECVQDMDHENMFWYRQDPGLGLRLIYFSYDVKMKEKGDIPEGYSVSREKKERFSLILESASTNQTSMYLCASSLNGQGNYEQYFGPGTRLTVT.

The V gene is TRBV19, the J gene TRBJ1-3, with D tentatively TRBD1 (5 bases). Trimming shortened V by 3 bases and J by 0 bases, and 9 bases separated the two germline ends. Germline loops: CDR1 LNHDA, CDR2 SQIVND (reference sequence). CDR3 length equals 15 residues. CDR3 DNA: TGTGCCAGTAGTATTGCGGACAACTCTGGAAACACCATATATTTT. Residues: CASSIADNSGNTIYF.

The gene calls are TRBV12-5 and TRBJ2-5; 15 bases fit TRBD2. This CDR3 region has 16 residues. From germline, CDR1 is LGHNT and CDR2 FRNRAP. The V segment lost 5 bases and the J segment 5 bases; nucleotides outside the gene matches: 6. The CDR3: CASGLPGLAGGETQYF. CDR3 DNA sequence: TGTGCTAGTGGTCTCCCTGGACTAGCGGGGGGGGAGACCCAGTACTTC.

This chain joins TRBV13 and TRBJ2-3; TRBD2 aligns across 12 bases. Germline trimming cut 5 bases from V and 2 bases from J; bases unmatched to any gene: 2. The CDR3 length is 15 residues. CDR1 is PRHDT and CDR2 is FYEKMQ in the germline V gene (reference sequence). The CDR3 DNA reads TGTGCCAGCAGCAGGACTAGCGGGACCACAGATACGCAGTATTTT. Encoded protein: CASSRTSGTTDTQYF.

The genes are TRBV28 and TRBJ1-1; no clear D gene. The CDR3 sequence is 14 residues long. Trimming left V 3 bases short and J 2 bases short, with 10 bases between. Germline-derived CDR1 and CDR2 are MDHEN and SYDVKM. This CDR3 is CASSLRQANTEAFF. In DNA, the CDR3 is TGTGCCAGCAGTTTGCGTCAGGCAAACACTGAAGCTTTCTTT.

CDR3 protein: CASSLDQGLDQPQHF. Here the CDR3 DNA reads TGTGCCAGCAGCTTAGATCAGGGGCTGGATCAGCCCCAGCATTTT. The chain employs TRBV7-8 and TRBJ1-5; the D gene is possibly TRBD1 (6 bases). From germline, CDR1 is SGHVS and CDR2 FQNEAQ. The CDR3 extends over 15 amino acids. The V gene lost 1 base and the J gene lost 5 bases, with 12 bases spanning the gap.